Listed here are 22 T cell receptor beta chains from one sample, sequenced in a study of neurological immune-mediated disorders. TCRdb redid the calling of the 5' RACE reads with MiXCR, one entry per CDR3 protein. The table shows 50,000 to 55,000 distinct CDR3 sequences, with about a tenth occurring only once. The sequenced sample was PBMCs. Receptors originate from a man between 65 and 80 years old with HTLV-1-associated myelopathy (HAM/TSP).

This clonotype was recorded at least ten times. The chain has TRBV5-1 and TRBJ2-1; 8 bases line up with TRBD1. This CDR3 is 16 amino acids long. J lost 0 bases, V lost 2 bases, and 4 bases had no gene match. Germline CDR1 is SGHRS and CDR2 is YFSETQ. The CDR3 protein is CASSFRTGFSYNEQFF. In DNA, the CDR3 is TGCGCCAGCAGCTTTAGGACAGGGTTCTCCTACAATGAGCAGTTCTTC.

Comment on this clonotype: The final CDR3 position lacks the conserved phenylalanine or tryptophan, pointing to a likely read error. The DNA is omitted, as the CDR3 cannot be located on it reliably, and the CDR3 follows TCRdb's listing. The genes are TRBV24-1 and TRBJ2-5; the table names TRBD1, a call not compared with the DNA. Germline V gives CDR1 KGHDR, CDR2 SFDVKD. The CDR3 has 13 amino acids, counting both end residues. CDR3 amino acids: CATSEPGRETRYL.

This clonotype was detected many times. The chain recombines TRBV2 with TRBJ1-5; D is uncertain. This CDR3 is built from 12 residues. Germline lookup yields CDR1 SNHLY and CDR2 FYNNEI. V shed 4 bases and J shed 8 bases, with 9 bases lying between them. CDR3 region: CASSASTEPQHF. CDR3 coding DNA: TGTGCCAGCAGTGCGTCCACGGAGCCCCAGCATTTT.

Within the sample, this clonotype is medium-sized. J is TRBJ2-1 and V is TRBV7-9; 10 nucleotides line up with TRBD1. Per germline, CDR1 SEHNR and CDR2 FQNEAQ (reference sequence). The CDR3 runs to 15 residues. V was clipped by 8 bases and J by 10 bases; unmatched bases: 14. The CDR3 reads CASPPDRGSLGEQFF. The CDR3 DNA reads TGTGCCAGCCCTCCGGACAGGGGGTCCCTCGGGGAGCAGTTCTTC.

This clonotype has ten or more counts. The rearrangement uses TRBV28 and TRBJ1-4, with 8 bases fitting TRBD1. Losses at the gene ends were 6 bases for V and 3 bases for J; bases not matched to a gene: 6. The CDR3 has 15 residues. The V gene's germline CDR1 is MDHEN and CDR2 SYDVKM. The CDR3 sequence: CASRPSGGPNEKLFF. In nucleotides, the CDR3 is TGTGCCAGCAGACCATCAGGGGGCCCTAATGAAAAACTGTTTTTT.

This clonotype has a count of ten or more. The chain employs TRBV2 and TRBJ1-1; TRBD1 matches at 8 bases. Germline CDR1 is SNHLY and CDR2 is FYNNEI. The V and J ends lost 3 bases and 6 bases, in that order; junction bases with no gene match: 6. The CDR3 extends over 14 amino acids. CDR3 in DNA: TGTGCCAGCAGTGACTACAGGGGGTCCGCTGAAGCTTTCTTT. Its translation is CASSDYRGSAEAFF.

This clonotype was detected ten times or more. The genes are TRBV5-6 and TRBJ2-3; no clear D gene. This CDR3 is 16 amino acids long. V was pared by 6 bases and J by 1 base, with 18 bases between. The germline gives CDR1 SGHDT, CDR2 YYEEEE. CDR3 loop: CASTTNRGVGTDTQYF. In DNA, the CDR3 is TGTGCCAGCACCACAAATCGCGGTGTCGGCACAGATACGCAGTATTTT.

The chain is built from TRBV5-4 and TRBJ2-7; 9 bases are shared with TRBD2. CDR3 length: 14 amino acids. V was clipped by 3 bases and J by 5 bases; unmatched bases: 6. Germline V lookup: CDR1 SGHNT, CDR2 YYREEE (reference sequence). The CDR3 DNA is TGTGCCAGCAGCTATAGCGGGAGAACCCACGAGCAGTACTTC. Encoded protein: CASSYSGRTHEQYF.

The sample holds many counts of this clonotype. This sequence joins TRBV7-8 and TRBJ2-1; 7 nucleotides match TRBD2. The CDR3 covers 14 residues. V shed 3 bases, J shed 3 bases, and the junction held 2 bases outside the gene matches. The germline V gene has CDR1 SGHVS and CDR2 FQNEAQ. CDR3 nucleotide sequence: TGTGCCAGCAGCTTGCGGGAGAGCTACAATGAGCAGTTCTTC. This gives the protein CASSLRESYNEQFF.

The CDR3 loop is CASSLASPQETQYF. The CDR3 bases are TGCGCCAGCAGCTTGGCTAGCCCCCAAGAGACCCAGTACTTC. The V gene is TRBV5-1, the J gene TRBJ2-5; D perhaps matches TRBD2 (5 bases). Germline CDR1 reads SGHRS; CDR2 reads YFSETQ. With 0 bases removed from V and 1 base from J, the gap between germline ends came to 7 bases. The length of the CDR3 is 14 residues.

This clonotype was detected ten times or more. The chain is built from TRBV6-5 and TRBJ2-5, with D unclear. Germline CDR1 is MNHEY and CDR2 is SVGAGI. Trimming pared 5 bases from V and 2 bases from J, leaving 15 bases between. CDR3 size: 15 residues. The CDR3 DNA follows: TGTGCCAGCAGTAATCCACAGATTAAACAAGAGACCCAGTACTTC. It encodes CASSNPQIKQETQYF.

This clonotype was found many times. This rearrangement joins TRBV12-3 or TRBV12-4 to TRBJ2-7, with TRBD1 as a possible D gene (5 bases). The V end was cut by 5 bases, the J end by 4 bases, with 15 bases between. The CDR3 contains 14 residues. CDR3 nucleotides: TGTGCCAGCAGTCCGGCGGAGACAGTATACGAGCAGTACTTC. Encoded protein: CASSPAETVYEQYF.

This clonotype was seen ten or more times. The rearrangement links TRBV20-1 to TRBJ2-7; D is ambiguous. V dropped 2 bases and J dropped 3 bases, with 17 bases sitting between them. This CDR3 has 15 residues. The germline V gene has CDR1 DFQATT and CDR2 SNEGSKA (reference sequence). The DNA for the CDR3 is TGCAGTGCTAGACTTACCGTTTCCTCTCGCTACGAGCAGTACTTC. It specifies CSARLTVSSRYEQYF.

This clonotype showed up many times. The chain links TRBV7-3 to TRBJ2-6; D is unclear. CDR1 is SGHTA, CDR2 FQGTGA, per germline. This CDR3 region has 13 residues. V lost 6 bases, J lost 4 bases, and 7 bases lay in between. This CDR3 reads CASRLGGANVLTF. In DNA form, the CDR3 reads TGTGCCAGCAGGCTCGGGGGGGCCAACGTCCTGACTTTC.

There are many counts of this clonotype. The rearrangement links TRBV7-2 to TRBJ2-2, with no clear D. With 6 bases removed from V and 4 bases from J, the gap between germline ends came to 9 bases. Germline V CDR1 and CDR2: SGHTA, FQGNSA. The CDR3 is 13 amino acids. CDR3 region: CASSSQFTGELFF. DNA of the CDR3: TGTGCCAGCAGTTCACAGTTCACCGGGGAGCTGTTTTTT.

This clonotype was detected many times. The V and J genes are TRBV20-1 and TRBJ2-5; D unclear. CDR1 is DFQATT and CDR2 is SNEGSKA in the germline V gene (reference sequence). V was shortened by 4 bases and J by 1 base, with 10 bases between the two germline ends. The CDR3 contains 13 residues. The CDR3 loop is CSAIIGSQETQYF. DNA of the CDR3: TGCAGTGCTATCATCGGCTCCCAAGAGACCCAGTACTTC.

In this sample, this clonotype turned up many times. This chain joins TRBV2 and TRBJ2-3; D gene unclear. The CDR3 has 12 residues. V was cut by 5 bases and J by 4 bases, with 7 bases left in between. The germline V gene encodes CDR1 SNHLY and CDR2 FYNNEI. CDR3: CASSYSPDTQYF. The CDR3 DNA is TGTGCCAGCAGTTATTCTCCAGATACGCAGTATTTT.

This clonotype was seen at least ten times. V is TRBV6-2 or TRBV6-3 and J is TRBJ2-6, with 10 positions matching TRBD2. Germline CDR1 reads MNHEY; CDR2 reads SVGEGT. CDR3 length equals 16 residues. After removal of 11 bases from V and 4 bases from J, the junction contained 11 bases not matched to a gene. CDR3 coding DNA: TGTGCCTCCCGGGTAGCGGGAGGAACGGGGGCCAACGTCCTGACTTTC. Encoded protein: CASRVAGGTGANVLTF.

A word on this clonotype: As the CDR3 is not closed by the conserved phenylalanine or tryptophan, this likely results from a read error. This sequence joins TRBV5-8 and TRBJ2-2; a possible D gene is TRBD2 (6 bases). Germline assignment: CDR1 SGHTS and CDR2 YDEGEE. There are 15 residues in the CDR3. The CDR3 sequence is CASSRAGANTGVLFL. As DNA, the CDR3 is TGTGCCAGCAGCCGAGCGGGCGCGAACACCGGGGTGCTGTTTCTT.

This clonotype was seen repeatedly, ten times or more. V usage is TRBV7-9 and J usage is TRBJ1-2; D gene ambiguous. From germline, CDR1 is SEHNR and CDR2 FQNEAQ (reference sequence). This CDR3 is built from 12 residues. V was trimmed by 1 base and J by 13 bases, leaving 13 bases between them. CDR3 protein: CASSLGISLFTF. In DNA form, the CDR3 reads TGTGCCAGCAGCTTAGGCATAAGTCTTTTCACCTTC.

This clonotype was seen at least ten times. The chain is built from TRBV7-2 and TRBJ2-7, with D hard to call. Germline V gives CDR1 SGHTA, CDR2 FQGNSA. This CDR3 spans 15 amino acids. V lost 1 base and J lost 1, with 11 bases in between. The CDR3 loop reads CASSLDFVRSYEQYF. The CDR3 DNA reads TGTGCCAGCAGCTTAGACTTCGTGAGGTCCTACGAGCAGTACTTC. The variable domain in full, with the rest retrieved from reference TRBV7-2 and TRBJ2-7, is GAGVSQSPSNKVTEKGKDVELRCDPISGHTALYWYRQSLGQGLEFLIYFQGNSAPDKSGLPSDRFSAERTGGSVSTLTIQRTQQEDSAVYLCASSLDFVRSYEQYFGPGTRLTVT.

This clonotype was seen repeatedly, ten times or more. The chain carries TRBV5-1 and TRBJ1-1; a weak D match, TRBD1 (5 bases). Trimming stripped 4 bases from V and 4 bases from J, with 11 bases between. The CDR3 is 13 residues long. Germline-derived CDR1 and CDR2 are SGHRS and YFSETQ. This CDR3 is CASSPAGGTEAFF. The CDR3 bases are TGCGCCAGCAGCCCCGCGGGGGGCACTGAAGCTTTCTTT.